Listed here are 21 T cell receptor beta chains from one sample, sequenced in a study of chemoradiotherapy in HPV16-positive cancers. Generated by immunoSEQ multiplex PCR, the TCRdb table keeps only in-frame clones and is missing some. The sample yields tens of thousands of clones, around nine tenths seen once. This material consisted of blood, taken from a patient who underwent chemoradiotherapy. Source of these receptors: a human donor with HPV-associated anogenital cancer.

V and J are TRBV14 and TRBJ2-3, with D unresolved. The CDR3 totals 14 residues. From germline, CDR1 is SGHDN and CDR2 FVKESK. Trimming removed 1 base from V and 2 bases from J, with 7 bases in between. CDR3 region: CASSQGANTDTQYF. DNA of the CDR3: TGTGCCAGCAGCCAAGGAGCGAACACAGATACGCAGTATTTT.

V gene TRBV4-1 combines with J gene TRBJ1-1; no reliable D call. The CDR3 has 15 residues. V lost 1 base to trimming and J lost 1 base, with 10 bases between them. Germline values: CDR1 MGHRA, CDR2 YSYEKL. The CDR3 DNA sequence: TGCGCCAGCAGCCAAGGTGCAGGCTGGAACACTGAAGCTTTCTTT. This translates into CASSQGAGWNTEAFF.

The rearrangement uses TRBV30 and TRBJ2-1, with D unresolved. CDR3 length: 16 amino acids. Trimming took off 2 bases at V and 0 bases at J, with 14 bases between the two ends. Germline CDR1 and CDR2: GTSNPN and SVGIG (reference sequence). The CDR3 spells CAWSRLRSLSYNEQFF. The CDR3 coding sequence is TGTGCCTGGAGTAGACTGAGGTCCCTCTCCTACAATGAGCAGTTCTTC.

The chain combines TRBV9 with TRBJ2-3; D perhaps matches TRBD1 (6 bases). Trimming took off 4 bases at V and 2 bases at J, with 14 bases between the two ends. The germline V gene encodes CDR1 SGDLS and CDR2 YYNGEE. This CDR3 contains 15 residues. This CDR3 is CASSLDRDNTDTQYF. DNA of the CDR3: TGTGCCAGCAGCCTCGACCGGGACAACACAGATACGCAGTATTTT.

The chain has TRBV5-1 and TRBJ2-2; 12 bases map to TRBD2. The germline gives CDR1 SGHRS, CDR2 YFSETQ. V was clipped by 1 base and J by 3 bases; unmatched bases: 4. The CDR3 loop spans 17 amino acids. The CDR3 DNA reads TGCGCCAGCAGCTTGCCTAGCGGGAGGGGGGACACCGGGGAGCTGTTTTTT. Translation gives CASSLPSGRGDTGELFF.

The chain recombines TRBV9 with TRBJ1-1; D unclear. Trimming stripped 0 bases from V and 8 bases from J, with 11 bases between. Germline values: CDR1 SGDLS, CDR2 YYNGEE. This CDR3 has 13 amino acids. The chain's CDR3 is CASSVAPMGEAFF. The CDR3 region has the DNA TGTGCCAGCAGCGTAGCGCCCATGGGGGAAGCTTTCTTT. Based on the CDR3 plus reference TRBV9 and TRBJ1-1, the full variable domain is DSGVTQTPKHLITATGQRVTLRCSPRSGDLSVYWYQQSLDQGLQFLIQYYNGEERAKGNILERFSAQQFPDLHSELNLSSLELGDSALYFCASSVAPMGEAFFGQGTRLTVV.

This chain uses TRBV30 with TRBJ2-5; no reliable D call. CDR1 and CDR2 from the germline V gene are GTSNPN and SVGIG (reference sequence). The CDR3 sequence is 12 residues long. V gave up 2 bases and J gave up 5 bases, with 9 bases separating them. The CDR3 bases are TGTGCCTGGAGTCCCTCTTGGGAGACCCAGTACTTC. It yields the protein CAWSPSWETQYF.

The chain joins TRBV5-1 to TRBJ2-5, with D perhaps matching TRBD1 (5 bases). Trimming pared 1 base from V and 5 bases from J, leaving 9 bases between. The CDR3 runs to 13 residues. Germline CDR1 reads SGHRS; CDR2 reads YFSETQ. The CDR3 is CASSLPGWETQYF. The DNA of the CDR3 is TGCGCCAGCAGCTTGCCAGGGTGGGAGACCCAGTACTTC.

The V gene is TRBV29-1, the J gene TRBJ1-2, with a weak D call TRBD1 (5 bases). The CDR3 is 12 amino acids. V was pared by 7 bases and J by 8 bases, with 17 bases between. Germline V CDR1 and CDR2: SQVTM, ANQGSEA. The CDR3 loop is CSAPGAGSGYTF. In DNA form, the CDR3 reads TGCAGCGCCCCCGGGGCAGGGTCCGGCTACACCTTC.

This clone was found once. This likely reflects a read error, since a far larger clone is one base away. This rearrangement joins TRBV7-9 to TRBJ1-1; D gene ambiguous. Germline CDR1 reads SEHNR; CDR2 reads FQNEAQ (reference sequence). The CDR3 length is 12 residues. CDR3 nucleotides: TGTGCCAGCAGCTTAGCAAATTCTGAAGTTTTCTTT. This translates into CASSLANSEVFF.

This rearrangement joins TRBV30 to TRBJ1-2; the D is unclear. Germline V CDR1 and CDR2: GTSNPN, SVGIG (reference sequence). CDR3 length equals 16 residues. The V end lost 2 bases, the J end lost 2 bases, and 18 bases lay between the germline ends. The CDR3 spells CAWSPPFEGSNYGYTF. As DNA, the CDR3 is TGTGCCTGGAGTCCGCCTTTCGAAGGGTCCAACTATGGCTACACCTTC.

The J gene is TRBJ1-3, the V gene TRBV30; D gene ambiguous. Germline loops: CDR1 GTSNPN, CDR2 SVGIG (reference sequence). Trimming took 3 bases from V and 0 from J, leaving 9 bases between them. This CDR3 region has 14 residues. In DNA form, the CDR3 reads TGTGCCTGGAGCTGGACGACCTCTGGAAACACCATATATTTT. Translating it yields CAWSWTTSGNTIYF.

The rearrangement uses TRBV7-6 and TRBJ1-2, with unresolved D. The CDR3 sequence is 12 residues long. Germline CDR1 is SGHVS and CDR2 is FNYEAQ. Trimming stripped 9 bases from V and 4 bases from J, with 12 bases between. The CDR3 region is CASSQEGYGYTF. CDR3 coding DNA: TGTGCCAGTTCGCAGGAAGGCTATGGCTACACCTTC.

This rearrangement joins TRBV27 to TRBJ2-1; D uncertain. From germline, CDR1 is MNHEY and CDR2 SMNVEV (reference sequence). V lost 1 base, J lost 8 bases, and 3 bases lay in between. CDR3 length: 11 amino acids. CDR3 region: CASSLFDEQFF. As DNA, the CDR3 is TGTGCCAGCAGTTTATTCGATGAGCAGTTCTTC.

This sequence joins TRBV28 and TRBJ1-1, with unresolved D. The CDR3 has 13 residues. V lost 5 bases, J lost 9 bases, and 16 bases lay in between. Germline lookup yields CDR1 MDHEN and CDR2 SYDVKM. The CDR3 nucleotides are TGTGCCAGCAGTCCCCACGGGTCTCCTCAAGCTTTCTTT. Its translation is CASSPHGSPQAFF.

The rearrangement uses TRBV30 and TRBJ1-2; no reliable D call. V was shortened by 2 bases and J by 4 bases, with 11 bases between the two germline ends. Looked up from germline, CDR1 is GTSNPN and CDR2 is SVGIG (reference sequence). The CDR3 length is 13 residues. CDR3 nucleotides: TGTGCCTGGAGTCCCGACCGGGGCTATGGCTACACCTTC. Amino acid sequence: CAWSPDRGYGYTF.

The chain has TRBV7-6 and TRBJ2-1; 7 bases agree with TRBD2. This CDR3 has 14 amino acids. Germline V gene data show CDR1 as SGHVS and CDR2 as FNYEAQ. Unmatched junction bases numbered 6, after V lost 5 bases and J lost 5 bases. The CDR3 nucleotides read TGTGCCAGCAGCCCGCGGGACTATGACAATGAGCAGTTCTTC. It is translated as CASSPRDYDNEQFF.

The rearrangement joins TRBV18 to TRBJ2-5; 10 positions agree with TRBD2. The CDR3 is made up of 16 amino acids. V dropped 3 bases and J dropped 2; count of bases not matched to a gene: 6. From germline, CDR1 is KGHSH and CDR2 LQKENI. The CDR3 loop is CASSPRGLARQETQYF. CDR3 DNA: TGTGCCAGCTCACCGAGGGGACTAGCGCGGCAAGAGACCCAGTACTTC.

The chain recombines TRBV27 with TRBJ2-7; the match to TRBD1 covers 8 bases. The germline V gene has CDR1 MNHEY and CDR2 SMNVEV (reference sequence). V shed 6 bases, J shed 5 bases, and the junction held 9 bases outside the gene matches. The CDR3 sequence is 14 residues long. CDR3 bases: TGTGCCAGCAGCAAGGACAGGGACGGGAACGAGCAGTACTTC. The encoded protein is CASSKDRDGNEQYF.

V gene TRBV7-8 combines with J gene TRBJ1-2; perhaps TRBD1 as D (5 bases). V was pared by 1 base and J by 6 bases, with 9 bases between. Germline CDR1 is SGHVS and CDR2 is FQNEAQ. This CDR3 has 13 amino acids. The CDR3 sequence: CASSLEGRDGYTF. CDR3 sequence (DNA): TGTGCCAGCAGCTTAGAGGGCAGGGATGGCTACACCTTC.

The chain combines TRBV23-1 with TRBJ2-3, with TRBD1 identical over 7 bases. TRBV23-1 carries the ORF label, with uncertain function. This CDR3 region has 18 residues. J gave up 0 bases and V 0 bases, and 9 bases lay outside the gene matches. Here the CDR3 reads CASSQSRETGISTDTQYF. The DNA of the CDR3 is TGCGCCAGCAGTCAATCGCGAGAGACAGGGATTAGCACAGATACGCAGTATTTT.